Following are 27 T cell receptor beta chains from one sample sequenced in a study of blood T cell repertoires in COVID-19. Measured with immunoSEQ multiplex PCR; TCRdb has only the in-frame clones, and not every one. This sample has about 160,000 clones, with less than 90% found just once. Sequenced material: PBMCs or T cells enriched from blood (not recorded which). The receptors were gathered from a woman between 50 and 59 years old who had recovered from COVID-19.

This clone occurred a few times. This chain joins TRBV12-5 and TRBJ2-7; no clear D. The CDR3 consists of 11 residues. The V end was cut by 5 bases, the J end by 4 bases, with 6 bases between. Germline CDR1 is LGHNT and CDR2 is FRNRAP. The CDR3 is CASGILYEQYV. CDR3 sequence (DNA): TGTGCTAGTGGTATACTATACGAGCAGTACGTC.

The chain uses TRBV13 and TRBJ2-1; 7 bases fit TRBD1. CDR1 and CDR2 (germline): PRHDT, FYEKMQ (reference sequence). This CDR3 region has 15 residues. Trimming took 5 bases from V and 2 from J; bases not matched to a gene: 6. The CDR3 DNA is TGTGCCAGCAGCGGGGACAGTGAGACCTACAATGAGCAGTTCTTC. Amino acid sequence: CASSGDSETYNEQFF.

This rearrangement joins TRBV30 to TRBJ1-3; 9 positions match TRBD1. This CDR3 has 17 amino acids. V trimming: 3 bases; J trimming: 4 bases; junction bases outside the gene matches: 13. CDR1 GTSNPN and CDR2 SVGIG come from the germline V gene (reference sequence). The CDR3 DNA is TGTGCCTGGAGCCCGAGGGACAGGGTAGTATCCGGAAACACCATATATTTT. Translated, it gives CAWSPRDRVVSGNTIYF.

The V and J genes are TRBV19 and TRBJ1-6; 10 bases agree with TRBD1. This CDR3 is built from 15 residues. The V gene end was trimmed by 4 bases and the J gene end by 7 bases; junction bases not matched to a gene: 4. Germline CDR1 and CDR2: LNHDA and SQIVND (reference sequence). CDR3 residues: CASSTWGQGNSPLHF. CDR3 nucleotides: TGTGCCAGTAGTACCTGGGGACAGGGGAATTCACCCCTCCACTTT.

The genes are TRBV15 and TRBJ1-1; no clear D. V lost 0 bases and J 6 bases, leaving 11 bases between the germline ends. The CDR3 consists of 14 residues. CDR1 is LNHNV and CDR2 is YYDKDF in the germline V gene (reference sequence). The CDR3 spells CATSRESASAEAFF. The CDR3 DNA reads as TGTGCCACCAGCAGAGAGTCGGCGAGCGCTGAAGCTTTCTTT.

V gene TRBV6-2 or TRBV6-3 combines with J gene TRBJ1-5; no clear D. CDR3 length: 11 residues. V lost 5 bases and J 9 bases, leaving 8 bases between the germline ends. Germline V gene data show CDR1 as MNHEY and CDR2 as SVGEGT. This CDR3 is CASSDMGPQHF. DNA of the CDR3: TGTGCCAGCAGTGACATGGGGCCCCAGCATTTT.

This sequence joins TRBV6-5 and TRBJ2-7; TRBD1 agrees at 7 bases. The V and J ends lost 6 bases and 4 bases, in that order; junction bases with no gene match: 6. The CDR3 is 13 residues long. Germline values: CDR1 MNHEY, CDR2 SVGAGI. Here the CDR3 DNA reads TGTGCCAGCAGCCACACAGGGGCATACGAGCAGTACGTC. Translated, it gives CASSHTGAYEQYV.

This clone was seen a few times. The rearrangement uses TRBV2 and TRBJ1-4; 9 bases agree with TRBD1. Trimming at V came to 10 bases and at J to 4 bases, leaving 10 bases not matched to a gene. Per germline, CDR1 SNHLY and CDR2 FYNNEI. The CDR3 has 15 residues. The CDR3 is CAKRRTGGGNEKLFF. CDR3 sequence (DNA): TGTGCCAAGAGGAGAACAGGGGGCGGTAATGAAAAACTGTTTTTT.

This chain links TRBV27 with TRBJ2-2; perhaps TRBD2 as D (7 bases). The CDR3 extends over 17 amino acids. CDR1 and CDR2 (germline): MNHEY, SMNVEV (reference sequence). Trimming removed 7 bases at V and 6 bases at J, with 24 bases between. Here the CDR3 reads CASNLGRGGPPAGELFF. CDR3 nucleotide sequence: TGTGCCAGCAATCTGGGTCGCGGGGGCCCTCCTGCCGGGGAGCTGTTTTTT.

The rearrangement uses TRBV5-1 and TRBJ2-1; possible D gene TRBD1, 7 bases. This CDR3 region has 17 residues. Per germline, CDR1 SGHRS and CDR2 YFSETQ. V dropped 0 bases and J dropped 6 bases, with 19 bases sitting between them. CDR3 DNA: TGCGCCAGCAGCTTGGCCCTGGCGCAGGGGGGTTCCAATGAGCAGTTCTTC. It translates to CASSLALAQGGSNEQFF.

This chain joins TRBV9 and TRBJ1-6; no clear D gene. Germline loops: CDR1 SGDLS, CDR2 YYNGEE. The V gene lost 4 bases and the J gene lost 7 bases, with 6 bases spanning the gap. This CDR3 is 12 amino acids long. This CDR3 reads CASSSGNSPLHF. The CDR3 DNA reads as TGTGCCAGCAGCAGCGGGAATTCACCCCTCCACTTT.

Remarks on this clone: One end of the junction varies from germline; a read error may be responsible. The chain employs TRBV7-7 and TRBJ2-1, with D perhaps matching TRBD1 (5 bases). CDR1 and CDR2 (germline): SSHAT, FNYEAQ (reference sequence). The CDR3 is 13 amino acids. CDR3 bases: TGTGCTAGCAGCTTAGGGGCTTACAATGAGCAGTTCTTC. It translates to CASSLGAYNEQFF.

This clone has a handful of counts. This rearrangement joins TRBV6-5 to TRBJ2-7; 7 nucleotides agree with TRBD1. This CDR3 comprises 13 residues. The junction had 5 bases not matched to a gene; V was cut back by 6 bases and J by 3 bases. In germline, CDR1 is MNHEY, CDR2 SVGAGI. DNA of the CDR3: TGTGCCAGCAGCCCCGGGACAGTCTACGAGCAGTACGTC. Residues: CASSPGTVYEQYV.

The rearrangement links TRBV7-9 to TRBJ1-4; D not resolved. Germline assignment: CDR1 SEHNR and CDR2 FQNEAQ (reference sequence). The CDR3 has 13 residues. The V and J ends lost 4 bases and 8 bases respectively, with 11 bases between them. CDR3 coding DNA: TGTGCCAGCAGCTCGGGAGTTGTGGAAAAACTGTTTTTT. This sequence encodes CASSSGVVEKLFF.

This chain links TRBV6-5 with TRBJ2-2; D perhaps matches TRBD1 (5 bases). Looked up from germline, CDR1 is MNHEY and CDR2 is SVGAGI. This CDR3 is built from 15 residues. Trimming took 6 bases from V and 0 from J, leaving 11 bases between them. CDR3 DNA: TGTGCCAGCAGAACCAGGGCATCGAACACCGGGGAGCTGTTTTTT. Translation gives CASRTRASNTGELFF.

V is TRBV9 and J is TRBJ2-1, with TRBD2 as a possible D gene (6 bases). V lost 0 bases and J lost 2, with 12 bases in between. CDR3 length: 16 residues. Germline V gene data show CDR1 as SGDLS and CDR2 as YYNGEE. The CDR3 nucleotides read TGTGCCAGCAGCGTAGAGGTAGCGGCAACCTACAATGAGCAGTTCTTC. Amino acid sequence: CASSVEVAATYNEQFF.

The V gene is TRBV20-1, the J gene TRBJ1-1; D may be TRBD1 (5 bases). This CDR3 comprises 11 residues. V gave up 0 bases and J gave up 11 bases, with 10 bases separating them. CDR1 and CDR2 from the germline V gene are DFQATT and SNEGSKA (reference sequence). The CDR3 here is CSARDPKGAFF. The CDR3 coding sequence is TGCAGTGCTAGAGATCCGAAGGGGGCTTTCTTT.

The chain employs TRBV4-3 and TRBJ2-5; possible D gene TRBD2, 5 bases. Trimming took 4 bases from V and 1 from J, leaving 10 bases between them. CDR1 is LGHNA, CDR2 YSLEER, per germline. The length of the CDR3 is 14 residues. In DNA, the CDR3 is TGCGCCAGCAGCCGCCTACTAGGCCAAGAGACCCAGTACTTC. Its translation is CASSRLLGQETQYF.

This chain links TRBV28 with TRBJ1-5; D uncertain. The V end was cut by 7 bases, the J end by 1 base, with 14 bases between. CDR3 length: 15 residues. Germline V lookup: CDR1 MDHEN, CDR2 SYDVKM. CDR3: CASNRPAGSNQPQHF. Written as DNA, the CDR3 is TGTGCCAGCAATAGGCCCGCCGGGAGCAATCAGCCCCAGCATTTT.

This rearrangement joins TRBV5-4 to TRBJ2-7; possibly TRBD2 for D (5 bases). CDR3 length: 14 residues. Germline V gene lookup returns CDR1 SGHNT and CDR2 YYREEE (reference sequence). V gave up 1 base and J gave up 2 bases, with 10 bases separating them. CDR3: CASSLPGNPYEQYV. CDR3 coding DNA: TGTGCCAGCAGCTTGCCCGGGAACCCCTACGAGCAGTACGTC.

CDR3 amino acids: CASSLPRNTIYF. The DNA for the CDR3 is TGTGCCAGCAGCCTCCCCCGGAACACCATATATTTT. The chain uses TRBV7-8 and TRBJ1-3; D is uncertain. The CDR3 is made up of 12 amino acids. V shed 5 bases and J shed 7 bases, with 9 bases lying between them. Germline CDR1 and CDR2: SGHVS and FQNEAQ.

The genes are TRBV11-2 and TRBJ1-1, with a tentative D call TRBD1 (6 bases). Trimming left V 5 bases short and J 0 bases short, with 13 bases between. The V gene's germline CDR1 is SGHAT and CDR2 FQNNGV. The CDR3 has 15 residues. The CDR3 loop is CASSLTGSLNTEAFF. CDR3 bases: TGTGCCAGCAGCCTCACAGGGTCTCTGAACACTGAAGCTTTCTTT.

This chain joins TRBV18 and TRBJ2-5, with D tentatively TRBD2 (5 bases). V was pared by 6 bases and J by 1 base, with 18 bases between. CDR1 and CDR2 from the germline V gene are KGHSH and LQKENI. The CDR3 length is 16 residues. The CDR3 spells CASSQSGRRLQETQYF. The CDR3 nucleotides read TGTGCCAGCTCTCAGAGCGGCAGACGTCTCCAAGAGACCCAGTACTTC.

The V call is TRBV2, the J call TRBJ2-5; unclear D gene. This CDR3 contains 12 residues. The germline V gene has CDR1 SNHLY and CDR2 FYNNEI. Trimming removed 3 bases from V and 5 bases from J, with 7 bases in between. DNA for the CDR3: TGTGCCAGCAGTGACGCCCGGGAGACCCAGTACTTC. As protein: CASSDARETQYF.

This clone was observed a few times. The chain recombines TRBV5-3 with TRBJ1-2, with a possible D match to TRBD1 (5 bases). TRBV5-3 is assigned to the ORF class and has an uncertain function. V lost 0 bases, J lost 3 bases, and 12 bases lay in between. The CDR3 contains 15 residues. The CDR3: CARSLAWGRDYGYTF. As DNA, the CDR3 is TGTGCCAGAAGCTTGGCGTGGGGCCGAGACTATGGCTACACCTTC.

This chain links TRBV24-1 with TRBJ2-3; D may be TRBD2 (5 bases). This CDR3 is 13 amino acids long. Germline-derived CDR1 and CDR2 are KGHDR and SFDVKD. Trimming cost V 9 bases and J 8 bases, with 17 bases left between them. The CDR3 DNA follows: TGTGCCACCGGGCTAACGGCAGGAGGTACGCAGTATTTT. Translation gives CATGLTAGGTQYF.

This clone was counted only a few times. The rearrangement uses TRBV5-1 and TRBJ1-3; possible D gene TRBD1, 6 bases. Per germline, CDR1 SGHRS and CDR2 YFSETQ. Deletions cut 2 bases from V and 2 bases from J, with 20 bases between. The CDR3 loop spans 18 amino acids. This CDR3 reads CASSFKFTGYETGNTIYF. Written as DNA, the CDR3 is TGCGCCAGCAGCTTCAAATTTACAGGGTACGAGACTGGAAACACCATATATTTT.